The present TCR beta chain was sequenced within a study of early T cells in non-severe SARS-CoV-2 infection. Overall study: Chains were not paired, and sequencing was done on bulk RNA from unsorted whole blood.

Each CDR3 protein is one row after TCRdb ran MiXCR on the 5' RACE reads. The table records 40,000 or so distinct CDR3 sequences, about 5.6% of them present only once. This clonotype occurred many times. This CDR3 is built from 15 residues. The V and J ends lost 2 bases and 1 base respectively, with 9 bases between them. Germline CDR1 reads MNHEY; CDR2 reads SVGEGT. The sample comprised whole blood. The gene calls are TRBV6-2 or TRBV6-3 and TRBJ2-1; D is unresolved. This sequence originates from an adult who was a healthcare worker with PCR-confirmed SARS-CoV-2 infection or an uninfected control (not recorded which). In nucleotides, the CDR3 is TGTGCCAGCAGTTACAATGAACCATCCTACAATGAGCAGTTCTTC. The encoded protein is CASSYNEPSYNEQFF.